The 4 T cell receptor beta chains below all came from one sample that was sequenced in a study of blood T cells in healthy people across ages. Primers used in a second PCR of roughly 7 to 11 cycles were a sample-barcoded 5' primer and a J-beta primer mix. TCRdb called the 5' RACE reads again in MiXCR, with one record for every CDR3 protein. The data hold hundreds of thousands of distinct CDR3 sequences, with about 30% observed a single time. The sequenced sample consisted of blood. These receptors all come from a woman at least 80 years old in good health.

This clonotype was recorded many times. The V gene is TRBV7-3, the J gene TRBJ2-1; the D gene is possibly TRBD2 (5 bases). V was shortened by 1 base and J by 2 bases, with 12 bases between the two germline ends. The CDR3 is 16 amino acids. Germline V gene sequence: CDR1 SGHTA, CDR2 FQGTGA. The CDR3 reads CASSLIPSLAYNEQFF. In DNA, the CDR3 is TGTGCCAGCAGCTTAATCCCTAGCCTAGCCTACAATGAGCAGTTCTTC.

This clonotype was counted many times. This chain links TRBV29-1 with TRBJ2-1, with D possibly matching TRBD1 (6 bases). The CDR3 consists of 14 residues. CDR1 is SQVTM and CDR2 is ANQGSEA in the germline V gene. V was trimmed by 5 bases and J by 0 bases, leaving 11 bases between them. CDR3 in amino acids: CSVNDRSSYNEQFF. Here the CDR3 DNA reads TGCAGCGTTAACGACAGGAGCTCCTACAATGAGCAGTTCTTC.

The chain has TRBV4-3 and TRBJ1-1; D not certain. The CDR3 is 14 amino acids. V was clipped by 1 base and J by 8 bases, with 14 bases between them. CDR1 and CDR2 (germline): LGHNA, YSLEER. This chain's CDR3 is CASSQVSDRGEAFF. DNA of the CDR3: TGCGCCAGCAGCCAAGTTTCGGATCGAGGAGAAGCTTTCTTT.

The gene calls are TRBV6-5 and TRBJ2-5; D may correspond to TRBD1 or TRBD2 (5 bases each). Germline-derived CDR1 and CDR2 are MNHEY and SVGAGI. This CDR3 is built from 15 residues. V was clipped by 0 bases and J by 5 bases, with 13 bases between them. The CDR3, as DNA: TGTGCCAGCAGTTACTCGCCAGGGACCGCGGAGACCCAGTACTTC. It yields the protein CASSYSPGTAETQYF.